A single sample gave rise to the 31 T cell receptor beta chains below, sequenced in a study of T cells in Graves' hyperthyroidism and ophthalmopathy. Template material for amplifying TCR beta CDR3 regions consisted of RNA transcripts. HTBI primers were employed in a first-round RT-PCR of the TCR CDR3. MiXCR was run by TCRdb on the multiplex PCR reads, yielding one entry per CDR3 protein. This table holds about 270,000 distinct CDR3 sequences, nearly 15% found once. Sample: blood. The receptor source for this set is a woman aged 45-60 years with Graves' hyperthyroidism that later progressed to Graves' ophthalmopathy.

This clonotype showed up just a few times. A much larger clone lies a single base off, so this may be a read error. The chain carries TRBV6-5 and TRBJ2-7, with D perhaps TRBD1 (5 bases). The CDR3 is 14 amino acids. Per the germline V gene, CDR1 is MNHEY and CDR2 is SVGAGI. The CDR3 DNA follows: TGTGCCTGCAGTTACTCGAGCAGGGTCTACGAGCAGTACTTC. As protein: CACSYSSRVYEQYF.

This clonotype turned up a few times. The chain links TRBV20-1 to TRBJ2-7, with 14 bases fitting TRBD2. CDR1 and CDR2 from the germline V gene are DFQATT and SNEGSKA (reference sequence). With 5 bases clipped from V and 6 bases from J, the junction kept 6 bases outside the gene matches. CDR3 length: 14 amino acids. DNA for the CDR3: TGCAGTGCTCCTGGGACTAGCGGGGGCAGCGAGCAGTACTTC. Protein sequence: CSAPGTSGGSEQYF.

This clonotype was picked up many times. The junction departs from the called germline gene at one end, perhaps through a read error. The chain links TRBV20-1 to TRBJ1-5, with TRBD1 matching over 10 bases. The CDR3 has 16 residues. Germline CDR1 and CDR2: DFQATT and SNEGSKA (reference sequence). CDR3 sequence: CSARGQGIRDNRPQHF. CDR3 DNA: TGCAGTGCTCGGGGACAGGGGATACGGGACAATCGGCCCCAGCATTTT.

Comments on this clonotype: One junction end does not reproduce the germline sequence, and a read error may be involved. The V and J genes are TRBV5-6 and TRBJ2-5, with D tentatively TRBD1 (6 bases). The V gene's germline CDR1 is SGHDT and CDR2 YYEEEE. This CDR3 comprises 13 residues. The CDR3, as DNA: TGTGCCAGCAGCGTCAGGGGTCAAGAGATCCAGTACTTC. Amino acid sequence: CASSVRGQEIQYF.

Many counts were recorded for this clonotype. The V call is TRBV4-1, the J call TRBJ1-1; D perhaps matches TRBD1 (5 bases). V shed 0 bases and J shed 1 base, with 6 bases lying between them. CDR3 length: 14 residues. Germline V gene lookup returns CDR1 MGHRA and CDR2 YSYEKL. CDR3: CASSQEDRNTEAFF. The CDR3 nucleotides read TGCGCCAGCAGCCAAGAAGACAGGAACACTGAAGCTTTCTTT.

This clonotype has a count of ten or more. J is TRBJ2-7 and V is TRBV18, with 7 bases identical to TRBD1. The CDR3 totals 13 residues. Trimming removed 8 bases from V and 3 bases from J; junction bases left unmatched: 7. Germline V gene lookup returns CDR1 KGHSH and CDR2 LQKENI. CDR3 sequence (DNA): TGTGCCAGCAGTCCGACAGGGAACTACGAGCAGTACTTC. It translates to CASSPTGNYEQYF.

This clonotype was found many times. This chain connects TRBV18 to TRBJ1-6; D is unresolved. CDR1 KGHSH and CDR2 LQKENI come from the germline V gene. This CDR3 spans 12 amino acids. Trimming removed 4 bases from V and 4 bases from J, with 2 bases in between. The CDR3 sequence is CASSRYNSPLHF. The CDR3 DNA reads TGTGCCAGCTCACGGTATAATTCACCCCTCCACTTT.

This clonotype was found many times. The chain uses TRBV5-1 and TRBJ2-5; 11 nucleotides agree with TRBD1. Per the germline V gene, CDR1 is SGHRS and CDR2 is YFSETQ. The CDR3 consists of 17 residues. The V and J ends lost 1 base and 4 bases, in that order; junction bases with no gene match: 9. The CDR3 DNA is TGCGCCAGCAGCTTGCGTTCCTTCGGACAGGGGGCAGAGACCCAGTACTTC. It translates to CASSLRSFGQGAETQYF.

This clonotype was detected ten times or more. The chain uses TRBV15 and TRBJ1-1; D is possibly TRBD1 (6 bases). This CDR3 contains 13 residues. The germline V and J ends were trimmed by 3 bases and 5 bases, with 10 bases remaining between them. Germline-derived CDR1 and CDR2 are LNHNV and YYDKDF (reference sequence). The CDR3: CATSSLRGTEAFF. The CDR3 DNA reads TGTGCCACCAGCAGCTTAAGGGGGACTGAAGCTTTCTTT.

This clonotype was detected ten times or more. V gene TRBV2 combines with J gene TRBJ2-7; 10 bases fit TRBD1. The germline V gene encodes CDR1 SNHLY and CDR2 FYNNEI. V trimming: 4 bases; J trimming: 7 bases; junction bases outside the gene matches: 1. The CDR3 consists of 12 residues. The CDR3 bases are TGTGCCAGCAGTGCGGACAGGGGGGAGCAGTACTTC. Amino acids: CASSADRGEQYF. Complete variable domain (other parts from reference TRBV2 and TRBJ2-7): EPEVTQTPSHQVTQMGQEVILRCVPISNHLYFYWYRQILGQKVEFLVSFYNNEISEKSEIFDDQFSVERPDGSNFTLKIRSTKLEDSAMYFCASSADRGEQYFGPGTRLTVT.

The V gene is TRBV5-1, the J gene TRBJ1-2; 9 bases map to TRBD1. This CDR3 has 15 residues. The germline V gene encodes CDR1 SGHRS and CDR2 YFSETQ. Trimming at V came to 0 bases and at J to 4 bases, leaving 4 bases not matched to a gene. CDR3: CASSLETGGIYGYTF. The CDR3 DNA sequence: TGCGCCAGCAGCTTGGAGACAGGGGGAATCTATGGCTACACCTTC.

As to this clonotype: A much larger clonotype is one base distant, so this may be a read error. The chain carries TRBV6-1 and TRBJ1-2; 8 bases agree with TRBD1. The germline V gene has CDR1 MNHNS and CDR2 SASEGT. This CDR3 has 16 amino acids. CDR3 nucleotides: TGTGCCAGCAGGAGCCGGGACAGGCCTTCTAACTATGGCCACACCTTC. Amino acids: CASRSRDRPSNYGHTF.

Ten or more counts support this clonotype. The chain carries TRBV18 and TRBJ1-1; D gene ambiguous. The CDR3 is 14 residues long. V lost 3 bases to trimming and J lost 6 bases, with 14 bases between them. Germline CDR1 KGHSH, CDR2 LQKENI. The CDR3 spells CASSPHVFPAEAFF. The CDR3 DNA follows: TGTGCCAGCTCACCCCACGTCTTTCCAGCTGAAGCTTTCTTT.

At least ten counts were recorded for this clonotype. This rearrangement joins TRBV6-2 or TRBV6-3 to TRBJ1-2, with D tentatively TRBD1 (6 bases). Trimming left V 4 bases short and J 3 bases short, with 12 bases between. CDR3 length: 14 residues. Germline V gene lookup returns CDR1 MNHEY and CDR2 SVGEGT. The CDR3 coding sequence is TGTGCCAGCAGTTCGAGACAGGACCACTATGGCTACACCTTC. Its protein product is CASSSRQDHYGYTF.

This clonotype was seen many times. The V gene is TRBV6-1, the J gene TRBJ1-5, with D perhaps TRBD1 (5 bases). Germline V gives CDR1 MNHNS, CDR2 SASEGT. With 4 bases removed from V and 0 bases from J, the gap between germline ends came to 13 bases. The CDR3 sequence is 16 residues long. CDR3 in amino acids: CASSGVGTFSNQPQHF. CDR3 nucleotides: TGTGCCAGCAGTGGCGTGGGGACTTTTAGCAATCAGCCCCAGCATTTT.

Many counts were recorded for this clonotype. The V call is TRBV28, the J call TRBJ2-1; 7 bases map to TRBD2. With V trimmed by 9 bases and J by 6 bases, 8 bases remained unmatched. The CDR3 sequence is 13 residues long. CDR1 MDHEN and CDR2 SYDVKM come from the germline V gene. CDR3 in amino acids: CASWGGGSNEQFF. The CDR3 nucleotides read TGTGCCAGTTGGGGGGGGGGAAGCAATGAGCAGTTCTTC.

Ten or more counts support this clonotype. This chain links TRBV5-1 with TRBJ2-4, with a tentative D call TRBD1 (6 bases). The CDR3 contains 14 residues. CDR1 SGHRS and CDR2 YFSETQ come from the germline V gene. Trimming took off 0 bases at V and 3 bases at J, with 7 bases between the two ends. The CDR3 region is CASSLEQGKNIQYF. CDR3 in DNA: TGCGCCAGCAGCTTGGAACAGGGCAAAAACATTCAGTACTTC.

This clonotype was counted at least ten times. The genes are TRBV18 and TRBJ2-3; D gene unclear. V was trimmed by 2 bases and J by 0 bases, leaving 6 bases between them. There are 14 residues in the CDR3. The germline gives CDR1 KGHSH, CDR2 LQKENI. CDR3 DNA: TGTGCCAGCTCACCAGGGATCAGCACAGATACGCAGTATTTT. It translates to CASSPGISTDTQYF.

This clonotype was recorded many times. This sequence joins TRBV6-1 and TRBJ1-2, with TRBD1 matching over 9 bases. Germline CDR1 MNHNS, CDR2 SASEGT. The CDR3 covers 14 residues. V shed 10 bases, J shed 0 bases, and the junction held 6 bases outside the gene matches. CDR3 in amino acids: CATRTGVTNYGYTF. CDR3 nucleotides: TGTGCCACCCGGACAGGGGTGACTAACTATGGCTACACCTTC.

The table lists this clonotype with many counts. The chain has TRBV10-3 and TRBJ2-5; D remains ambiguous. The V end lost 3 bases, the J end lost 2 bases, and 16 bases lay between the germline ends. The CDR3 is 16 residues long. Germline V gene lookup returns CDR1 ENHRY and CDR2 SYGVKD. The DNA for the CDR3 is TGTGCCATCAGTGACCCGCGCCCTACAGTGCAAGAGACCCAGTACTTC. It is translated as CAISDPRPTVQETQYF.

There are many counts of this clonotype. J is TRBJ1-4 and V is TRBV9; D ambiguous. The germline V gene has CDR1 SGDLS and CDR2 YYNGEE. The V and J ends lost 0 bases and 6 bases respectively, with 9 bases between them. The CDR3 totals 14 residues. The CDR3 DNA sequence: TGTGCCAGCAGCGTAGGCGGGGTGGATGAAAAACTGTTTTTT. Translated: CASSVGGVDEKLFF. Filled out from reference TRBV9 and TRBJ1-4, the complete variable domain reads DSGVTQTPKHLITATGQRVTLRCSPRSGDLSVYWYQQSLDQGLQFLIQYYNGEERAKGNILERFSAQQFPDLHSELNLSSLELGDSALYFCASSVGGVDEKLFFGSGTQLSVL.

This clonotype was picked up many times. The chain recombines TRBV11-2 with TRBJ2-5; the D is unclear. Between the trimmed V and J ends, which lost 8 bases and 1 base, there was a span of 17 bases. Germline lookup yields CDR1 SGHAT and CDR2 FQNNGV. CDR3 length: 15 amino acids. Here the CDR3 reads CASAMGTTTQETQYF. The CDR3 DNA reads as TGTGCCAGCGCAATGGGTACTACCACCCAAGAGACCCAGTACTTC.

The V and J genes are TRBV28 and TRBJ2-1; 7 bases map to TRBD2. CDR3 length: 17 residues. Germline loops: CDR1 MDHEN, CDR2 SYDVKM. J lost 5 bases, V lost 3 bases, and 13 bases had no gene match. CDR3 protein: CASSFPRLGTTNNEQFF. CDR3 nucleotide sequence: TGTGCCAGCAGTTTCCCCAGGCTGGGGACTACCAACAATGAGCAGTTCTTC.

This clonotype was observed many times. The J gene is TRBJ2-7, the V gene TRBV7-9; D perhaps matches TRBD2 (6 bases). Germline loops: CDR1 SEHNR, CDR2 FQNEAQ (reference sequence). CDR3 length: 15 residues. Trimming left V 2 bases short and J 0 bases short, with 11 bases between. CDR3: CASSLSGHHSYEQYF. CDR3 nucleotides: TGTGCCAGCAGCTTAAGCGGGCACCACTCCTACGAGCAGTACTTC.

There are many counts of this clonotype. The chain has TRBV19 and TRBJ1-5, with TRBD1 as a possible D gene (5 bases). Trimming cost V 2 bases and J 0 bases, with 14 bases left between them. CDR3 length: 17 residues. Germline V lookup: CDR1 LNHDA, CDR2 SQIVND (reference sequence). This chain's CDR3 is CASSIFPGRYSNQPQHF. CDR3 DNA: TGTGCCAGTAGTATATTTCCAGGGCGGTATAGCAATCAGCCCCAGCATTTT.

This clonotype has at least ten counts. This chain joins TRBV5-1 and TRBJ2-1, with 9 positions matching TRBD1. The germline V gene has CDR1 SGHRS and CDR2 YFSETQ. V shed 2 bases and J 2 bases; nucleotides not matched to a gene: 11. CDR3 length equals 18 residues. CDR3 residues: CASSFPGQGQQPYNEQFF. CDR3 DNA sequence: TGCGCCAGCAGCTTCCCGGGACAGGGACAGCAGCCCTACAATGAGCAGTTCTTC. Drawing the rest from reference TRBV5-1 and TRBJ2-1, the complete variable domain is KAGVTQTPRYLIKTRGQQVTLSCSPISGHRSVSWYQQTPGQGLQFLFEYFSETQRNKGNFPGRFSGRQFSNSRSEMNVSTLELGDSALYLCASSFPGQGQQPYNEQFFGPGTRLTVL.

This clonotype was seen many times. The rearrangement uses TRBV20-1 and TRBJ2-3, with 7 bases matching TRBD1. Germline-derived CDR1 and CDR2 are DFQATT and SNEGSKA (reference sequence). The ends lost 0 bases at V and 1 base at J; junction bases unmatched: 7. CDR3 size: 16 residues. The CDR3 protein is CSARDLRGRGTDTQYF. In DNA form, the CDR3 reads TGCAGTGCTAGAGATCTTAGGGGGCGCGGCACAGATACGCAGTATTTT.

The table lists this clonotype with many counts. This sequence joins TRBV6-5 and TRBJ1-2; TRBD1 is a possible D gene (5 bases). Germline values: CDR1 MNHEY, CDR2 SVGAGI. The ends were cut back, 6 bases at V and 8 bases at J, with 16 bases in the middle. The CDR3 covers 13 residues. The CDR3 region is CASRQTVNGGYTF. The CDR3 DNA reads as TGTGCCAGCAGACAGACAGTGAACGGCGGCTACACCTTC.

The chain joins TRBV5-1 to TRBJ1-3, with unresolved D. CDR1 and CDR2 from the germline V gene are SGHRS and YFSETQ. V was cut by 3 bases and J by 1 base, with 11 bases left in between. This CDR3 region has 15 residues. The CDR3 region has the DNA TGCGCCAGCAGCTCGTCGCCAGAATCTGGAAACACCATATATTTT. This codes for CASSSSPESGNTIYF.

This clonotype was found many times. V is TRBV6-2 or TRBV6-3 and J is TRBJ1-4, with D possibly matching TRBD1 (5 bases). The CDR3 contains 15 residues. CDR1 and CDR2 (germline): MNHEY, SVGEGT. V was shortened by 6 bases and J by 8 bases, with 19 bases between the two germline ends. The CDR3 DNA reads TGTGCCAGCAGCTCCGTGGGCAGTGGGGGAGAAAAACTGTTTTTT. Translation gives CASSSVGSGGEKLFF.

The table lists this clonotype with many counts. The gene calls are TRBV11-2 and TRBJ2-5; 8 nucleotides agree with TRBD2. V was pared by 2 bases and J by 2 bases, with 10 bases of the junction left unmatched. This CDR3 has 17 amino acids. Germline CDR1 reads SGHAT; CDR2 reads FQNNGV. The CDR3 nucleotides are TGTGCCAGCAGCTTACGGGTTGGTAGCGGGAAGCAAGAGACCCAGTACTTC. Residues: CASSLRVGSGKQETQYF. Variable domain in full (rest from reference TRBV11-2 and TRBJ2-5): EAGVAQSPRYKIIEKRQSVAFWCNPISGHATLYWYQQILGQGPKLLIQFQNNGVVDDSQLPKDRFSAERLKGVDSTLKIQPAKLEDSAVYLCASSLRVGSGKQETQYFGPGTRLLVL.